A selection of T cell receptor beta chains follows, all from one sample in a study of T cells of healthy individuals. TCRdb fed the 5' RACE reads into MiXCR, producing one record per CDR3 protein. The table has approximately 100,000 distinct CDR3 sequences, approximately 15% seen once; the top ten hold around 6.4%. The receptors stem from a human donor in good health. CDR3s include the opening cysteine and the closing phenylalanine or tryptophan. Clone size, where shown, is once, few, many, or a class for clones that have expanded.

abundance,len,v_gene,j_gene,CDR3aa
.,14,TRBV4-1,TRBJ2-7,CASSQAPGPYEQYF
.,14,TRBV5-1,TRBJ2-2,CASSLGGSAGELFF
.,14,TRBV29-1,TRBJ2-1,CSVDGGLSYNEQFF
once,14,TRBV27,TRBJ2-2,CASSFRWDTGELFF
few,17,TRBV28,TRBJ1-5,CATVTGGIDYSNQPQHF
.,15,TRBV5-6,TRBJ2-7,CASAPWGLDYHEQYF
few,16,TRBV4-2,TRBJ1-2,CASSQDTGGAYYGYTF
.,14,TRBV5-1,TRBJ2-7,CASSSTPLAYEQYF
.,16,TRBV7-9,TRBJ2-1,CASSSTLAGRYNEQFF
.,14,TRBV18,TRBJ2-5,CASSPTGDQETQYF
many,12,TRBV12-3/TRBV12-4,TRBJ2-7,CASSLVPGQGVF
.,15,TRBV29-1,TRBJ2-1,CSVAGLAELYNEQFF
.,15,TRBV7-8,TRBJ2-1,CASTLLWGIGDEQFF
.,16,TRBV4-1,TRBJ1-2,CASSQDDYGGRLGYTF
.,15,TRBV6-1,TRBJ2-7,CASSEGGTAIYEQYF
few,15,TRBV4-1,TRBJ1-5,CASSRVAGGYKPQHF
many,16,TRBV30,TRBJ2-2,CAWFSRDRGTAGELFF
few,16,TRBV4-1,TRBJ1-3,CASSPRQGAAGNTIYF
.,15,TRBV11-2,TRBJ2-5,CASSLALGPQETQYF
few,15,TRBV4-3,TRBJ1-4,CASSPTGATNEKLFF
many,15,TRBV2,TRBJ2-1,CASSHGLSSYNEQFF
many,13,TRBV4-3,TRBJ1-6,CASSQEGVSPLHF
.,14,TRBV4-2,TRBJ1-1,CASSQELMNTEAFF